This T cell receptor beta chain was sequenced in a study of blood T cell repertoires in COVID-19. Background on the study: Samples taken during acute and convalescent COVID-19 were collected in the United States, Italy and Spain. Sources were T cells, B-cell-depleted T cells, or PBMCs; the material itself was cDNA or gDNA.

This CDR3 is built from 13 residues. The germline CDR1 and CDR2 sequences are SGHNT and YYREEE (reference sequence). Trimming removed 3 bases from V and 7 bases from J; junction bases left unmatched: 2. The authors' processing: Cell counts per sample came from amplifying reference gene primers. The data were produced by immunoSEQ multiplex PCR, yet TCRdb's version contains in-frame clones alone and is incomplete. Clone size and the V and J calls come from that table; the DNA yielded D and trimming. The sample lists about 110,000 clones; about 80% were seen once. This chain uses TRBV5-4 with TRBJ2-2; 8 nucleotides line up with TRBD1. The sequence came from a woman in her 50s with acute or convalescent COVID-19. Sequenced sample: peripheral blood. The CDR3 nucleotides are TGTGCCAGCAGCTCAGGGGGCTTCGGGGAGCTGTTTTTT. This translates into CASSSGGFGELFF. Full variable domain (rest looked up from reference TRBV5-4 and TRBJ2-2): ETGVTQSPTHLIKTRGQQVTLRCSSQSGHNTVSWYQQALGQGPQFIFQYYREEENGRGNFPPRFSGLQFPNYSSELNVNALELDDSALYLCASSSGGFGELFFGEGSRLTVL.